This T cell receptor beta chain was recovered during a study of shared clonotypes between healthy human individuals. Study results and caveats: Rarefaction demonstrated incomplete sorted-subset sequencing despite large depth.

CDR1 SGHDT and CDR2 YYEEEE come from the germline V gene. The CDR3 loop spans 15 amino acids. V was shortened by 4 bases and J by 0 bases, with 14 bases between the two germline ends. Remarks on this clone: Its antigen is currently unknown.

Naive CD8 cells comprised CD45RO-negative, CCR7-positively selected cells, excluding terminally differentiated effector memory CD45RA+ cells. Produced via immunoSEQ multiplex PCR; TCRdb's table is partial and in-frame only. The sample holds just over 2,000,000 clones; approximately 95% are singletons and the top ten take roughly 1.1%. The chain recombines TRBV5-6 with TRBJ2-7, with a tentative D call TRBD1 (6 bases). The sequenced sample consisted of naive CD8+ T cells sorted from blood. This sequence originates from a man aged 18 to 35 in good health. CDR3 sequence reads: CASSDGQPSSYEQYF. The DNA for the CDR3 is TGTGCCAGCAGCGACGGACAGCCGAGCTCCTACGAGCAGTACTTC.